This T cell receptor beta chain was recorded in a study of post-analysis software for immune sequencing data. Across the study: The disease courses spanned relapsing-remitting, secondary progressive and progressive-relapsing forms of multiple sclerosis.

Included in the TCR beta cDNA libraries were unique molecular identifiers. cDNA molecules numbering about 480,000 came from approximately 0.91 to 9.4 million T cells. TCRdb ran MiXCR on the PCR reads and lists one entry per CDR3 protein. The data show about 800,000 distinct CDR3 sequences, 25% to 30% seen once. The CDR3 covers 14 residues. Germline V gives CDR1 SQVTM, CDR2 ANQGSEA. The V end lost 4 bases, the J end lost 7 bases, and 17 bases lay between the germline ends. Comments on this clonotype: Antigen unknown.

Study findings and constraints: Those with multiple sclerosis, the patient group, showed significantly lower normalized Chao1 diversity than controls. The authors found that F measure strongly co-clustered same-batch samples. Controls had lower frequencies than patients of about 5 TRBV segments, which included TRBV5-6, TRBV5-1 and TRBV20-1.

The genes are TRBV29-1 and TRBJ2-1; D gene unclear. The specimen was blood. The TCR originated in a girl aged 5-17 years with multiple sclerosis. CDR3 DNA sequence: TGCAGCGTTGGGTTTATGATGGCGGTAAATGAGCAGTTCTTC. It yields the protein CSVGFMMAVNEQFF.